This passage covers 23 T cell receptor beta chains from one sample sequenced in a study of graft-versus-host responses after intestinal transplantation. Their cognate antigens are unknown. TCRdb's copy holds only in-frame clones and misses some; the assay was immunoSEQ multiplex PCR. The sample holds about 84,000 clones, roughly 90% seen once. The sequences come from unstimulated CD4+ T cells sorted from spleen or lymph node cells, collected before transplant. Receptors originate from a human donor who was the organ donor for an intestinal transplant.

J is TRBJ2-3 and V is TRBV7-3; a weak D match, TRBD2 (7 bases). The CDR3 length is 16 residues. Trimming shortened V by 4 bases and J by 6 bases, and 20 bases separated the two germline ends. The germline gives CDR1 SGHTA, CDR2 FQGTGA. The CDR3 coding sequence is TGTGCCAGCAGCTCACCAGCGGGCGGGGGCGTGGATACGCAGTATTTT. Translation: CASSSPAGGGVDTQYF.

The rearrangement uses TRBV6-5 and TRBJ1-2, with 10 positions matching TRBD1. The CDR3 loop spans 15 amino acids. V shed 5 bases and J 3 bases; nucleotides not matched to a gene: 6. From germline, CDR1 is MNHEY and CDR2 SVGAGI. CDR3 bases: TGTGCCAGCAGTCCGACGACAGGGGGCCACTATGGCTACACCTTC. This sequence encodes CASSPTTGGHYGYTF.

The chain recombines TRBV19 with TRBJ1-5; the D gene is possibly TRBD1 (5 bases). V was trimmed by 3 bases and J by 3 bases, leaving 9 bases between them. The CDR3 contains 14 residues. Germline CDR1 is LNHDA and CDR2 is SQIVND (reference sequence). CDR3 in amino acids: CASSMPGSNQPQHF. The CDR3 DNA is TGTGCCAGTAGTATGCCAGGGTCCAATCAGCCCCAGCATTTT.

V gene TRBV7-3 combines with J gene TRBJ1-1; perhaps TRBD1 as D (6 bases). Germline CDR1 and CDR2: SGHTA and FQGTGA. This CDR3 region has 13 residues. V was shortened by 5 bases and J by 1 base, with 8 bases between the two germline ends. CDR3 in DNA: TGTGCCAGCAGCCAGGGACAGAACACTGAAGCTTTCTTT. Its translation: CASSQGQNTEAFF.

V is TRBV5-6 and J is TRBJ1-5; D uncertain. CDR3 length: 12 amino acids. The germline V and J ends were trimmed by 4 bases and 9 bases, with 11 bases remaining between them. Germline assignment: CDR1 SGHDT and CDR2 YYEEEE. The CDR3 protein is CASSHPVWPQHF. Written as DNA, the CDR3 is TGTGCCAGCAGCCACCCGGTGTGGCCCCAGCATTTT.

The chain carries TRBV10-3 and TRBJ1-2, with D perhaps matching TRBD1 (5 bases). Trimming took off 4 bases at V and 4 bases at J, with 10 bases between the two ends. CDR1 is ENHRY and CDR2 is SYGVKD in the germline V gene. This CDR3 comprises 13 residues. The CDR3 loop reads CAISVGRGYGYTF. As DNA, the CDR3 is TGTGCCATCAGTGTGGGGCGGGGCTATGGCTACACCTTC.

Comments on this clone: Compared with germline, one end of the junction differs, possibly owing to a read error. V and J are TRBV5-1 and TRBJ2-1; 9 bases line up with TRBD1. This CDR3 comprises 12 residues. CDR1 and CDR2 (germline): SGHRS, YFSETQ. The CDR3 loop reads CASSIDRGYSIF. CDR3 sequence (DNA): TGCGCCAGCAGCATCGACAGGGGGTATTCAATCTTC.

The CDR3 here is CASFAQGSTEAFF. In DNA, the CDR3 is TGTGCCAGCTTTGCCCAGGGCTCTACTGAAGCTTTCTTT. V usage is TRBV28 and J usage is TRBJ1-1; D is possibly TRBD1 (5 bases). The V end lost 8 bases, the J end lost 5 bases, and 15 bases lay between the germline ends. CDR3 length equals 13 residues. Germline CDR1 is MDHEN and CDR2 is SYDVKM.

This chain connects TRBV2 to TRBJ2-1; 9 positions agree with TRBD2. The V gene end was trimmed by 4 bases and the J gene end by 13 bases; junction bases not matched to a gene: 8. Germline V CDR1 and CDR2: SNHLY, FYNNEI. This CDR3 comprises 13 residues. CDR3 bases: TGTGCCAGCAGTGGGAATACCGGGACTAGCCAGTTCTTC. This sequence encodes CASSGNTGTSQFF.

The rearrangement links TRBV6-6 to TRBJ2-7; a weak D match, TRBD2 (5 bases). Between the trimmed V and J ends, which lost 6 bases and 0 bases, there was a span of 12 bases. This CDR3 is built from 14 residues. The V gene's germline CDR1 is MNHNY and CDR2 SVGAGI (reference sequence). CDR3 nucleotides: TGTGCCAGCAGCGTCGTCCGGGACTCCTACGAGCAGTACTTC. This sequence encodes CASSVVRDSYEQYF.

This sequence joins TRBV10-3 and TRBJ2-3; 9 bases agree with TRBD2. This CDR3 has 16 residues. Germline V CDR1 and CDR2: ENHRY, SYGVKD. V gave up 7 bases and J gave up 4 bases; unmatched junction bases: 12. The CDR3 sequence: CAIKDPGTSNPDTQYF. In DNA form, the CDR3 reads TGTGCCATCAAGGACCCAGGGACTAGCAACCCAGATACGCAGTATTTT.

The chain couples TRBV5-6 to TRBJ2-3; D ambiguous. Looked up from germline, CDR1 is SGHDT and CDR2 is YYEEEE. Trimming cost V 0 bases and J 1 base, with 3 bases left between them. This CDR3 has 13 residues. The CDR3 region is CASSLGGTDTQYF. Written as DNA, the CDR3 is TGTGCCAGCAGCTTGGGAGGCACAGATACGCAGTATTTT.

The rearrangement uses TRBV4-1 and TRBJ1-5; possibly TRBD1 for D (5 bases). The length of the CDR3 is 17 residues. V lost 2 bases and J lost 4, with 18 bases in between. Germline loops: CDR1 MGHRA, CDR2 YSYEKL. The chain's CDR3 is CASSQRNGGDVNQPQHF. The CDR3 DNA reads as TGCGCCAGCAGCCAAAGGAATGGGGGGGATGTGAATCAGCCCCAGCATTTT.

The chain has TRBV6-5 and TRBJ2-5; 9 bases match TRBD2. V lost 6 bases to trimming and J lost 7 bases; unmatched junction nucleotides: 12. This CDR3 has 15 amino acids. Per germline, CDR1 MNHEY and CDR2 SVGAGI. CDR3 DNA sequence: TGTGCCAGCAGCCCGACTAGCGGCGGTACCGCGACCCAGTACTTC. Translation: CASSPTSGGTATQYF.

In DNA, the CDR3 is TGTGCCAGCAGTTACGAAGGGGTGCGCCAGCCCCAGCATTTT. It yields the protein CASSYEGVRQPQHF. This rearrangement joins TRBV6-6 to TRBJ1-5; tentatively, D is TRBD1 (5 bases). This CDR3 has 14 amino acids. Deletions cut 2 bases from V and 7 bases from J, with 12 bases between. Germline lookup yields CDR1 MNHNY and CDR2 SVGAGI (reference sequence).

The chain carries TRBV6-6 and TRBJ1-1; D perhaps matches TRBD1 (5 bases). V was clipped by 5 bases and J by 4 bases, with 14 bases between them. The CDR3 extends over 14 amino acids. CDR1 is MNHNY, CDR2 SVGAGI, per germline (reference sequence). DNA of the CDR3: TGTGCCAGCAGTCGAACGGGACTGAGCACTGAAGCTTTCTTT. Translating gives CASSRTGLSTEAFF.

The chain is built from TRBV4-2 and TRBJ1-5; no clear D. This CDR3 comprises 14 residues. V lost 1 base, J lost 7 bases, and 11 bases lay in between. Germline loops: CDR1 LGHNA, CDR2 YNFKEQ. The CDR3 spells CASSQGAGGQPQHF. Written as DNA, the CDR3 is TGTGCCAGCAGCCAAGGGGCAGGAGGCCAGCCCCAGCATTTT.

The CDR3, as DNA: TGTGCCAGCATTCCAGGTACCAGCGGGAGTAATGAGCAGTTCTTC. Its translation is CASIPGTSGSNEQFF. V and J are TRBV6-1 and TRBJ2-1; 8 bases map to TRBD2. Per germline, CDR1 MNHNS and CDR2 SASEGT. With 7 bases clipped from V and 7 bases from J, the junction kept 12 bases outside the gene matches. The CDR3 length is 15 residues.

The genes are TRBV9 and TRBJ1-3; tentative D call: TRBD1 (5 bases). Trimming took 1 base from V and 2 from J, leaving 19 bases between them. CDR1 is SGDLS and CDR2 is YYNGEE in the germline V gene. The CDR3 totals 18 residues. The DNA for the CDR3 is TGTGCCAGCAGCGTAAGTTTAAGTGCCGGGGGGACTGGAAACACCATATATTTT. Translation gives CASSVSLSAGGTGNTIYF.

This clone was detected only once. The chain combines TRBV29-1 with TRBJ2-5; unclear D gene. Germline V gene lookup returns CDR1 SQVTM and CDR2 ANQGSEA. The V end lost 3 bases, the J end lost 0 bases, and 11 bases lay between the germline ends. The CDR3 runs to 14 residues. DNA for the CDR3: TGCAGCGTTGAGTATATGGCACACCAAGAGACCCAGTACTTC. This gives the protein CSVEYMAHQETQYF.

This clone has just one count. The rearrangement uses TRBV5-1 and TRBJ1-3; D not resolved. Trimming removed 0 bases at V and 0 bases at J, with 4 bases between. Germline loops: CDR1 SGHRS, CDR2 YFSETQ. There are 14 residues in the CDR3. This chain's CDR3 is CASSLGASGNTIYF. In DNA form, the CDR3 reads TGCGCCAGCAGCTTGGGGGCCTCTGGAAACACCATATATTTT.

This chain links TRBV19 with TRBJ1-2; weak D call: TRBD1 (6 bases). Trimming removed 5 bases from V and 2 bases from J, with 21 bases in between. The CDR3 contains 17 residues. The V gene's germline CDR1 is LNHDA and CDR2 SQIVND (reference sequence). CDR3 protein: CASSRDRPPTANYGYTF. DNA for the CDR3: TGTGCCAGTAGTCGAGACAGGCCCCCAACAGCGAACTATGGCTACACCTTC.

The gene calls are TRBV2 and TRBJ2-7; 7 bases map to TRBD1. CDR1 and CDR2 from the germline V gene are SNHLY and FYNNEI. There are 13 residues in the CDR3. Trimming cost V 7 bases and J 3 bases; bases outside gene matches: 6. The CDR3 protein is CASMHRGHYEQYF. The CDR3 DNA sequence: TGTGCCAGCATGCACAGGGGCCACTACGAGCAGTACTTC.